This T cell receptor beta chain was identified in a study of cytomegalovirus exposure and HLA in healthy donors (dated by TCRdb to about 2017). About the investigation overall: An earlier analysis of roughly 500 of the donors reported approximately 280 Gb of sequence data and 90 million to 120 million unique TCR beta sequences obtained from 180 million or so T cells. An earlier analysis of roughly 600 of the donors used high-throughput TCR beta sequencing to judge whether each TCR beta V gene segment behaved as functional or pseudogenic. In a later genetic analysis, genome-wide SNP genotypes for about three fifths of the 666 donors were used, and that subset was treated as a discovery cohort. Among the roughly 400 genotyped donors, around 79% belonged to the genetic ancestry cluster associated with self-reported Caucasian donors. To study patterns of TCR occurrence, a later analysis re-analyzed previously published TCR beta repertoires from 500 to 850 donors and added high-resolution HLA genotyping. Alongside the repertoire data, information on donor age, sex, ethnicity and CMV serostatus was compiled. Every repertoire in the discovery cohort had been generated on one and the same sequencing platform. HLA typing included class I and class II loci at four-digit resolution. To predict cytomegalovirus infection status, the study combined high-throughput TCR immunosequencing, statistical association of individual TCRs with disease status, and machine learning. On average, roughly 200,000 unique TCR beta nucleotide sequences were sequenced per donor among 398 genotyped donors of the cohort, with roughly 18% of those sequences being non-productive. Roughly 5 DR-DQ haplotypes were handled as single units for association and clustering because linkage in the cohort was strong. The study was designed to test whether signatures of past pathogen exposure could be identified by cataloging public T cell receptors. Along with the roughly 670-subject first cohort, a separate validation cohort of over a hundred different subjects was used. Using immunosequencing, the study profiled T cell repertoires from fewer than 850 subjects and related those repertoires to cytomegalovirus serostatus. Rather than using new phenotypic data, the later analysis identified candidate immune exposures from TCR beta sequences and from how often those sequences occurred across donors. The number of typed donors differed by locus: roughly 629-640 for A, B, C, DRB1 and DQB1; approximately 520 for DQA1; approximately 600 for DPA1; and some 470 for DPB1. Roughly 310 gigabases of sequencing data and approximately 80 million unique TCR sequences were included in an early release covering over 600 HLA-typed donors.

Points the paper makes about the study in general: A later analysis associated 16,951 TCR beta sequences with specific HLA alleles at a false discovery rate of 0.05. According to a later analysis, TCR association rates differed among HLA loci, with DRB1 alleles showing the most associated TCRs and HLA-C alleles showing the fewest. The sequencing pipeline was judged likely to have produced a cluster of highly shared sequence variants as a technical artifact. In this cohort, only TCR beta chains were sequenced, and detectable features were limited by the absence of alpha or paired-chain data. A later analysis found that HLA-associated TCR beta chains were more clonally expanded and had lower generation probabilities than equally common non-associated chains. CMV serostatus was the only immune exposure information available for the cohort. V-gene and J-gene trimming of TCR beta chains was associated with a missense DCLRE1C variant in a later genetic analysis, and the association was replicated in an independent cohort. In a later analysis, most CMV-associated TCR beta chains were found to appear HLA-restricted, with HLA associations seemingly driven largely by CMV exposure. Sequencing depth was assumed to be roughly uniform across donors in the presence/absence analyses, though that assumption may not hold. According to a later genetic analysis, donors in an Asian-associated ancestry cluster had fewer N-insertions in productive TCRs than the approximately 700-donor mean. It was suggested by the authors that the approach could potentially be generalized to other disease states and immunological phenotypes. The classifier was reported to diagnose cytomegalovirus status with high specificity and sensitivity in both the original and validation cohorts. In vitro tests confirmed that three of the cytomegalovirus-associated TCR beta chains recognize cytomegalovirus antigens. Strong co-occurrence of HLA alleles, especially DR and DQ, made assigning TCR associations to individual alleles difficult. Because the 87-base-pair reads could not distinguish some IMGT-functional V segments, including TRBV6-2 and TRBV6-3, those segments were excluded. Correlated functional status among segregating V segments might reflect linkage disequilibrium, but an unknown experimental factor could not be ruled out. The earlier analysis of approximately 540 of the donors excluded 15 to 20 rarely observed V segments, including chromosome 9 orphons, because counts were too low. In a later analysis, several top co-occurrence clusters were reported to appear linked to parvovirus B19, influenza, CMV and Epstein-Barr virus. Because some donors lacked HLA typing at each locus, the association tests relied only on the typed subset. Broadly in line with IMGT annotations, most TCR beta V segments showed up in productive rearrangements about 87% or about 30% of the time in an earlier analysis of several hundred of the donors. A further reported finding was that TCR beta sequences accurately predicted the HLA-A and HLA-B alleles for most subjects in the first cohort. Across donors, most TCR sequences were observed very rarely, whereas some public TCRs were present in many individuals. The study gave a list of some 150 TCR beta chains associated with cytomegalovirus.

Via the germline V gene (reference sequence), CDR1 is GTSNPN and CDR2 SVGIG. From V the trimming removes 1 base and from J it removes 7 bases, while the gene matches leave 3 bases of the junction unaccounted for. Including the terminal cysteine and phenylalanine, the CDR3 comprises 13 residues. Of the read, only the CDR3 DNA is kept; its 39 bases are in frame from base 1. The cohort comprised 666 healthy bone marrow donors. At the time of sampling, every cohort member was nominally healthy, though immune exposures that went unrecorded were likely present. The donor tested CMV seronegative and was one of the 352 seronegative cohort members. Each donor provided a peripheral blood sample, and peripheral blood mononuclear cells were used for TCR beta sequencing. The Qiagen DNeasy Blood Extraction Kit was used to extract genomic DNA from the blood cell samples. Concerning this clone itself: Its target antigen remains unknown. Base qualities are not recorded, but no much larger clone differs from it by a single base.

Libraries were constructed by the immunoSEQ multiplex PCR assay. The multiplex PCR relied on a mix of 60 forward primers for TCR Vbeta segments and 13 reverse primers for TCR Jbeta segments. The CDR3 region of rearranged TCR beta genes was amplified from genomic DNA by a multiplex PCR assay. The amplified TCR beta libraries were sequenced on the Illumina HiSeq System as 87-base-pair reads. In the source study's methods: Across the 640 or so repertoires, a later analysis counted 78 million or so unique TCR beta chains, some 11 million of which were shared by at least two donors. Raw reads were error-corrected and collapsed into unique sequences with a nearest-neighbor algorithm that merged closely related sequences to remove PCR and sequencing errors. V, D and J gene segments were assigned by aligning CDR3 sequences to IMGT reference sequences. For a sequence to be retained, at least a six-nucleotide match to both a V gene segment and a J gene segment was required. A rearrangement was called productive if the CDR3 had no stop codons and remained in frame with V and J, and every other rearrangement was called non-productive. CDR3 was defined according to IMGT convention as the region running from the second conserved V-encoded cysteine to the conserved J-encoded phenylalanine. The earlier analysis of about 610 of the donors excluded any sequence lacking an unambiguous match to a single V gene segment. An earlier analysis of fewer than 750 of the donors classified V segments as functional when productive rearrangements were above 56.7% and as segregating when the standard deviation between donors was above 5%. To diagnose cytomegalovirus status from the catalog of TCR beta chain sequences, a statistical classification framework was built. A later analysis assigned V and J genes by comparing TCR nucleotide sequences with IMGT/GENE-DB human TR gene sequences. In a later analysis, CDR3 sequences and most-parsimonious VDJ recombination scenarios were assigned using the TCRdist pipeline. In a later analysis, each TCR beta chain was defined by its CDR3 amino acid sequence together with its V-gene family, and reads lacking a unique V-gene family were excluded. As a way to deal with suspected cross-contamination and a sequencing artifact, a later analysis dropped over 550 nucleotide sequences that were highly shared and had low generation probability. In a later analysis, a clonal expansion index for each public chain was calculated from normalized within-repertoire ranks of inferred template counts. A later analysis computed generation probabilities with a VDJ recombination model fitted to out-of-frame rearrangements, and checked the results against IGoR. A later analysis scored TCR-TCR, TCR-HLA and TCR-CMV co-occurrence with hypergeometric tests, applying a repertoire-size bias correction to TCR pairs. To estimate false discovery rates, a later analysis permuted the HLA or CMV assignments 20 times. A later analysis grouped co-occurring TCRs with DBSCAN, adding TCRdist sequence similarity when clustering within HLA-allele-positive subsets. For co-occurrence clustering, repertoires with fewer than 30,000 or more than 120,000 public chains were excluded, along with several repertoires with anomalous nucleotide sharing. As stored in TCRdb, this immuneACCESS dataset retains in-frame rearrangements with V and J assigned. A fraction of the clones does not appear; measured against another copy, unresolved V genes explain less than half of the discrepancy, and the remainder lacks a known reason. The V and J calls and clone size come from that table; D and trimming were worked out from the DNA. This sample comprises about 240,000 clones, about three quarters of them detected only once. The ten largest clonotypes hold about 0.47% of the sample.

Sequenced sample: PBMCs. This TCR came from a boy between 5 and 17 years old in good health and CMV-seronegative. This receptor chain uses TRBV30 and TRBJ2-2; 7 bases in between match TRBD2. The CDR3 protein: CAWSELAHGELFF. The DNA is as follows: TGTGCCTGGAGTGAACTAGCGCACGGGGAGCTGTTTTTT.